Below, one T cell receptor beta chain is given with its context. Trimming removed 3 bases at V and 0 bases at J, with 9 bases between. The germline V gene encodes CDR1 LGHNA and CDR2 YNFKEQ. CDR3 length: 14 amino acids. The sample comes from a study of shared T cell receptors in the human thymus. TCRdb's table, derived via immunoSEQ multiplex PCR, lists solely in-frame clones and lacks some. The table records 720,000 or so clones, around 85% of them present only once. The sample was also linked to a second study, of human thymus T cells. Per that paper: The study used thymus tissue resected during corrective heart surgery. Use of V and J genes seemed skewed within the thymic and blood repertoires. Highly overlapping thymic repertoires among unrelated individuals were reported in related research.

Source material: thymocytes. The TCR originated in a girl under three years old with a congenital heart defect. V is TRBV4-2 and J is TRBJ2-7; a possible D gene is TRBD2 (6 bases). DNA of the CDR3: TGTGCCAGCAGCCAGGACTACAGCTCCTACGAGCAGTACTTC. It specifies CASSQDYSSYEQYF.